The 20 T cell receptor beta chains below all came from one sample that was sequenced in a study of T cell clonality in common variable immunodeficiency. Study-wide findings and caveats: Common variable immunodeficiency TCR beta sequences reportedly had fewer deletions and N-nucleotide insertions.

The table came from immunoSEQ multiplex PCR; TCRdb's copy has only in-frame clones and leaves some out. Recorded here are 30,000 to 40,000 clones, none singletons. Antigen specificity for these receptors is unknown. The sequenced sample consisted of peripheral blood mononuclear cells. The source of these receptors is a human donor with common variable immunodeficiency.

This clone was detected only a few times. The read ends 3 residues early relative to the CDR3; the germline J gene fills the gap. The chain employs TRBV7-9 and TRBJ1-5; 9 nucleotides align to TRBD1. Germline V gene data show CDR1 as SEHNR and CDR2 as FQNEAQ (reference sequence). This CDR3 region has 15 residues. The junction had 7 bases not matched to a gene; V was cut back by 3 bases and J by 7 bases. The sequenced CDR3 bases are TGTGCCAGCAGCTTGACGGGACAGGGTGAGCAGCCC. This codes for CASSLTGQGEQP. In full, the CDR3 is CASSLTGQGEQPQHF.

This clone was seen a few times. The read ends 3 residues before the CDR3 terminus; that terminus is restored from the germline J gene. The J gene is TRBJ1-6, the V gene TRBV30; TRBD1 matches at 7 bases. Germline V gives CDR1 GTSNPN, CDR2 SVGIG (reference sequence). Germline trimming cut 1 base from V and 7 bases from J; bases unmatched to any gene: 1. CDR3 length: 13 amino acids. The CDR3 loop reads CAWSGQGNSPLHF. The CDR3 DNA, read in part, is TGTGCCTGGAGTGGACAGGGCAATTCACCC.

There are a few counts of this clone. The missing CDR3 end, 3 residues past where the read stops, is filled in from the germline J gene. This sequence joins TRBV7-2 and TRBJ1-4, with D unclear. CDR1 is SGHTA, CDR2 FQGNSA, per germline. V dropped 3 bases and J dropped 7 bases, with 9 bases sitting between them. The CDR3 sequence is 13 residues long. CDR3 sequence: CASSFGRGEKLFF. The part of the CDR3 DNA that was read is TGTGCCAGCAGCTTCGGACGGGGTGAAAAA.

This clone was counted a few times. The read falls 3 residues short of the CDR3 end, and the missing part is taken from the germline J gene. The genes are TRBV19 and TRBJ2-2; no definite D call. The V end lost 6 bases, the J end lost 0 bases, and 5 bases lay between the germline ends. Per the germline V gene, CDR1 is LNHDA and CDR2 is SQIVND (reference sequence). CDR3 length equals 13 residues. The CDR3 is CASRSANTGELFF. The CDR3 DNA, read in part, is TGTGCCAGTAGAAGCGCGAACACCGGGGAG.

This clone was picked up many times. The read stops 3 residues short of the end of the CDR3; the missing end is completed from the germline J gene. This sequence joins TRBV5-4 and TRBJ2-3; 7 bases map to TRBD2. Germline lookup yields CDR1 SGHNT and CDR2 YYREEE (reference sequence). Losses at the gene ends were 2 bases for V and 2 bases for J; bases not matched to a gene: 2. The CDR3 loop spans 14 amino acids. CDR3 sequence: CASSLGLDTDTQYF. The CDR3 bases that were read are TGTGCCAGCAGCTTAGGACTAGACACAGATACG.

This clone was found many times. The read ends 3 residues early relative to the CDR3; the germline J gene fills the gap. The rearrangement uses TRBV20-1 and TRBJ2-5, with 7 bases fitting TRBD2. Germline V gene sequence: CDR1 DFQATT, CDR2 SNEGSKA (reference sequence). The length of the CDR3 is 15 residues. V shed 1 base and J 0 bases; nucleotides not matched to a gene: 5. The DNA read from the CDR3 is TGCAGTGCTAGAGTGGCTAGCGGACACCAAGAGACC. Protein: CSARVASGHQET. The whole CDR3 sequence reads CSARVASGHQETQYF.

This clone has a count of ten or more. The read terminates 3 residues before the CDR3 end, so the remaining end is supplied by the germline J gene. The chain uses TRBV29-1 and TRBJ2-5, with 15 bases aligning to TRBD2. Trimming cost V 5 bases and J 5 bases; bases outside gene matches: 12. Germline CDR1 and CDR2: SQVTM and ANQGSEA. The length of the CDR3 is 17 residues. CDR3 DNA, as far as it was read: TGCAGCGTTTCAGGACTAGCGGGAGGGCCGTTGTTCGAGACC. Protein product: CSVSGLAGGPLFET. The whole CDR3 reads CSVSGLAGGPLFETQYF.

This clone was counted between two and nine times. The sequence runs out 3 residues before the end of the CDR3; the remainder is reconstructed from the germline J gene. The chain has TRBV18 and TRBJ1-1, with 12 bases lining up with TRBD1. CDR1 and CDR2 (germline): KGHSH, LQKENI. CDR3 length: 14 residues. The CDR3 loop is CASSPGQGAKLAFF. The DNA read from the CDR3 is TGTGCCAGCTCACCGGGACAGGGGGCCAAGTTA.

This clone was recorded at least ten times. The sequence runs out 3 residues before the end of the CDR3; the remainder is reconstructed from the germline J gene. J is TRBJ2-2 and V is TRBV19, with a possible D match to TRBD2 (7 bases). Between the trimmed V and J ends, which lost 5 bases and 3 bases, there was a span of 13 bases. Germline V CDR1 and CDR2: LNHDA, SQIVND (reference sequence). This CDR3 has 15 residues. CDR3 DNA (partial): TGTGCCAGTAGTGGGGTGGGGGGGCACACCGGGGAG. This sequence encodes CASSGVGGHTGE. The entire CDR3 sequence reads CASSGVGGHTGELFF.

Details on this clone: The sequence runs out 3 residues before the end of the CDR3; the remainder is reconstructed from the germline J gene. The genes are TRBV6-2 or TRBV6-3 and TRBJ2-2, with 8 bases identical to TRBD1. With V trimmed by 7 bases and J by 6 bases, 7 bases remained unmatched. Germline assignment: CDR1 MNHEY and CDR2 SVGEGT. This CDR3 is built from 14 residues. Partial CDR3 DNA: TGTGCCAGCACCCAGACAGGGGTTGCCGGGGAG. This codes for CASTQTGVAGE. The complete CDR3 protein is CASTQTGVAGELFF.

This clone was seen many times. A junction boundary mismatches the germline segment, possibly from a read error. Read coverage stops 3 residues before the CDR3 terminus; the germline J gene supplies the remainder. The chain joins TRBV4-2 to TRBJ2-7; 8 bases agree with TRBD2. In germline, CDR1 is LGHNA, CDR2 YNFKEQ. There are 15 residues in the CDR3. CDR3 DNA, as far as it was read: TGCGCCAGCAGCCAAGGGATTAGCGGGAAGGACGAG. Protein sequence: CASSQGISGKDE. The whole CDR3 sequence is CASSQGISGKDEQYF.

In its sample, this clone was seen many times. The CDR3 extends 3 residues past the end of the read, so its final part is completed from the germline J gene. This chain joins TRBV5-1 and TRBJ2-5; 11 bases fit TRBD2. From germline, CDR1 is SGHRS and CDR2 YFSETQ. Trimming removed 2 bases from V and 2 bases from J; junction bases left unmatched: 2. The CDR3 length is 15 residues. The CDR3 loop reads CASSFSGREQETQYF. CDR3 DNA, as far as it was read: TGCGCCAGCAGCTTTAGCGGGAGGGAACAAGAGACC.

This clone has at least ten counts. The CDR3 goes on 3 residues after the read ends, and that part is filled in from the germline J gene. The chain joins TRBV19 to TRBJ2-3; 8 nucleotides align to TRBD2. With 3 bases clipped from V and 4 bases from J, the junction kept 9 bases outside the gene matches. There are 16 residues in the CDR3. Germline V CDR1 and CDR2: LNHDA, SQIVND (reference sequence). Partial CDR3 DNA: TGTGCCAGTAGTATCCCACTAGCGGATGGCTCAGATACG. As protein: CASSIPLADGSDT. In full, the CDR3 is CASSIPLADGSDTQYF.

This clone has a count of ten or more. The CDR3 goes on 3 residues after the read ends, and that part is filled in from the germline J gene. The chain has TRBV2 and TRBJ1-3; the D is unclear. Germline V gene data show CDR1 as SNHLY and CDR2 as FYNNEI. Trimming pared 4 bases from V and 4 bases from J, leaving 5 bases between. This CDR3 region has 12 residues. CDR3 DNA (partial): TGTGCCAGCAGTGCCGGGGGAAACACC. Its protein product is CASSAGGNT. The whole CDR3 region reads CASSAGGNTIYF.

This clone was picked up a small number of times. The DNA ends 3 residues before the CDR3 does, and the rest of the CDR3 is filled in from the germline J gene. The chain recombines TRBV7-6 with TRBJ1-2; no clear D. The germline gives CDR1 SGHVS, CDR2 FNYEAQ. The CDR3 has 16 residues. V lost 2 bases, J lost 0 bases, and 13 bases lay in between. The sequenced part of the CDR3 DNA is TGTGCCAGCAGCTTACTACGCGGGAATACTAACTATGGC. This encodes CASSLLRGNTNYG. The entire CDR3 protein reads CASSLLRGNTNYGYTF.

As concerns this clone: The read ends 3 residues shy of where the CDR3 ends; the end is completed using the germline J gene. The chain has TRBV20-1 and TRBJ2-1; possibly TRBD1 for D (5 bases). The V gene lost 6 bases and the J gene lost 0 bases, with 18 bases spanning the gap. Germline assignment: CDR1 DFQATT and CDR2 SNEGSKA (reference sequence). This CDR3 has 16 amino acids. The CDR3 reads CSAIPMGQVSYNEQFF. CDR3 DNA (partial): TGCAGTGCAATTCCTATGGGGCAGGTCTCCTACAATGAG.

In its sample, this clone was seen many times. The CDR3 goes on 3 residues after the read ends, and that part is filled in from the germline J gene. V usage is TRBV19 and J usage is TRBJ2-5; D ambiguous. Trimming took off 4 bases at V and 3 bases at J, with 24 bases between the two ends. The CDR3 covers 18 residues. CDR1 and CDR2 from the germline V gene are LNHDA and SQIVND (reference sequence). CDR3 sequence reads: CASSTGSLWVANKETQYF. The CDR3 bases that were read are TGTGCCAGTAGTACCGGGTCCTTATGGGTCGCAAACAAAGAGACC.

This clone was recorded at least ten times. The observed sequence ends 3 residues before the CDR3 terminus, with the missing tail filled in from the germline J gene. The chain is built from TRBV20-1 and TRBJ2-5, with 8 bases matching TRBD1. Germline V gene sequence: CDR1 DFQATT, CDR2 SNEGSKA (reference sequence). With 0 bases clipped from V and 4 bases from J, the junction kept 7 bases outside the gene matches. The CDR3 covers 15 residues. The DNA read from the CDR3 is TGCAGTGCTAGAGACCGGACAGGGCTGCGAGAGACC. This codes for CSARDRTGLRET. The CDR3 in full is CSARDRTGLRETQYF.

As for this clone: The read ends 3 residues early relative to the CDR3; the germline J gene fills the gap. The J gene is TRBJ2-2, the V gene TRBV7-9; tentative D call: TRBD1 (5 bases). The CDR3 sequence is 14 residues long. V was pared by 5 bases and J by 4 bases, with 11 bases between. Germline values: CDR1 SEHNR, CDR2 FQNEAQ (reference sequence). CDR3 DNA, as far as it was read: TGTGCCAGCAGCCTGACAGTATCCACCGGGGAG. It yields the protein CASSLTVSTGE. The entire CDR3 protein is CASSLTVSTGELFF.

This clone was found many times. Read sequence stops 3 residues before the CDR3 end, and the germline J gene provides the missing end. The rearrangement joins TRBV18 to TRBJ2-1, with 8 bases matching TRBD2. The J segment lost 4 bases and the V segment lost 1 base, leaving 9 bases of the junction unmatched. The germline V gene encodes CDR1 KGHSH and CDR2 LQKENI. CDR3 length: 17 amino acids. The CDR3 protein is CASSPRKVAGSYNEQFF. CDR3 bases read: TGTGCCAGCTCACCACGGAAGGTAGCGGGGTCATACAATGAG.